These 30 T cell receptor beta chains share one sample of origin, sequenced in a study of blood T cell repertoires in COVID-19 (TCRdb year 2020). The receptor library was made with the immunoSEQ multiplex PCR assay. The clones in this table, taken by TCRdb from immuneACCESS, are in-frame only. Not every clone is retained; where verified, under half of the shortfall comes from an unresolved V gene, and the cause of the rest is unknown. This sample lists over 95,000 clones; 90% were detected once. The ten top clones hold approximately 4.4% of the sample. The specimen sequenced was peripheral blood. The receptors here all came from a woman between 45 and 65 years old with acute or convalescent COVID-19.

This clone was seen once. CDR3 loop: CASSSIIAGQETQYF. The CDR3 bases are TGTGCCAGCAGCTCGATAATAGCGGGACAAGAGACCCAGTACTTC. J is TRBJ2-5 and V is TRBV5-4; 8 bases are a match to TRBD2. Trimming at V came to 3 bases and at J to 2 bases, leaving 6 bases not matched to a gene. The CDR3 loop spans 15 amino acids. Germline lookup yields CDR1 SGHNT and CDR2 YYREEE (reference sequence).

The CDR3 nucleotides are TGTGCCAGCAGCGTGGACAGGGGAACTGATGGCTACACCTTC. Translating gives CASSVDRGTDGYTF. V is TRBV7-9 and J is TRBJ1-2, with 9 nucleotides matching TRBD1. This CDR3 region has 14 residues. With 5 bases clipped from V and 6 bases from J, the junction kept 7 bases outside the gene matches. The germline V gene encodes CDR1 SEHNR and CDR2 FQNEAQ (reference sequence).

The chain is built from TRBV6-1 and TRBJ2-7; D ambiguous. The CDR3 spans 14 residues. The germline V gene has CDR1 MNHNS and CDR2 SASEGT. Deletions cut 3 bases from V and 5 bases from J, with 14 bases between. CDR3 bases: TGTGCCAGCAGTGAGGGCCCCGCGAACCACGAGCAGTACTTC. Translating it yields CASSEGPANHEQYF.

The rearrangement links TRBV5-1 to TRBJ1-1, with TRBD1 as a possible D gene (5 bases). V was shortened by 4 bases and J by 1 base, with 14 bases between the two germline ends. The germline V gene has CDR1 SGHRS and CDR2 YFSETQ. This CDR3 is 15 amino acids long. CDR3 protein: CASSRGAWGNTEAFF. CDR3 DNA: TGCGCCAGCAGCAGGGGTGCTTGGGGGAACACTGAAGCTTTCTTT. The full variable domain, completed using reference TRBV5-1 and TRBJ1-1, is KAGVTQTPRYLIKTRGQQVTLSCSPISGHRSVSWYQQTPGQGLQFLFEYFSETQRNKGNFPGRFSGRQFSNSRSEMNVSTLELGDSALYLCASSRGAWGNTEAFFGQGTRLTVV.

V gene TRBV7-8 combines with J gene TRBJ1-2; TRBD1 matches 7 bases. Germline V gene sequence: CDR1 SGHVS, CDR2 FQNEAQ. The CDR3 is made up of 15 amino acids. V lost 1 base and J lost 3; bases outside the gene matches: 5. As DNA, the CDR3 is TGTGCCAGCAGCTTAGTGGCCGGGACAGACTATGGCTACACCTTC. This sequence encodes CASSLVAGTDYGYTF.

In DNA form, the CDR3 reads TGTGCCATCCTTAGGGACAGGGGACTAACAGATACGCAGTATTTT. Translated: CAILRDRGLTDTQYF. The V and J genes are TRBV28 and TRBJ2-3; 10 bases map to TRBD1. Germline values: CDR1 MDHEN, CDR2 SYDVKM. This CDR3 has 15 amino acids. Trimming took 10 bases from V and 3 from J; bases not matched to a gene: 10.

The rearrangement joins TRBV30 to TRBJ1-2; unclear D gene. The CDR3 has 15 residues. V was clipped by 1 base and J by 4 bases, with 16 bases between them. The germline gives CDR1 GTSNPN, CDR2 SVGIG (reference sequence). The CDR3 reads CAWSAWEVQAYGYTF. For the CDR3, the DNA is TGTGCCTGGAGTGCCTGGGAGGTTCAAGCCTATGGCTACACCTTC.

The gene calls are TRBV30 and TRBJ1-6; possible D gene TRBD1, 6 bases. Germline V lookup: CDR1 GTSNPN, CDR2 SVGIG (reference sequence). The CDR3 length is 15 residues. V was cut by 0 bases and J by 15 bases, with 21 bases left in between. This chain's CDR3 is CAWSVVNTAGAVLHF. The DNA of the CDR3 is TGTGCCTGGAGTGTAGTTAACACAGCGGGGGCAGTCCTCCACTTT. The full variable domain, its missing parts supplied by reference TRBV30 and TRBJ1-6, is SQTIHQWPATLVQPVGSPLSLECTVEGTSNPNLYWYRQAAGRGLQLLFYSVGIGQISSEVPQNLSASRPQDRQFILSSKKLLLSDSGFYLCAWSVVNTAGAVLHFGNGTRLTVT.

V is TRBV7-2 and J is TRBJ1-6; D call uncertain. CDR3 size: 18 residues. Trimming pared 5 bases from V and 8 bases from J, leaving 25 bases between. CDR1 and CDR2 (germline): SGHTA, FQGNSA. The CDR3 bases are TGTGCCAGCAGCCCCCTCCCCCCCCCTGGCAGGTCTGATTCACCCCTCCACTTT. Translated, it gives CASSPLPPPGRSDSPLHF.

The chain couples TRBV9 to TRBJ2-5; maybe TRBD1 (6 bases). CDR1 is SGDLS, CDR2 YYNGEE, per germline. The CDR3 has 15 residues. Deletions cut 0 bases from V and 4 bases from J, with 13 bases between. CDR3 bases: TGTGCCAGCAGCGTAGGCGAGGGGGAAGGAGAGACCCAGTACTTC. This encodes CASSVGEGEGETQYF.

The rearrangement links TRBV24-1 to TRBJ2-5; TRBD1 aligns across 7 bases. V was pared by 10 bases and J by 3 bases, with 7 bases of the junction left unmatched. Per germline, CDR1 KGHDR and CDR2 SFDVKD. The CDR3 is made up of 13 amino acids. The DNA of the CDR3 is TGTGCCACATCTACAGGGGCGGAAGAGACCCAGTACTTC. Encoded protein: CATSTGAEETQYF.

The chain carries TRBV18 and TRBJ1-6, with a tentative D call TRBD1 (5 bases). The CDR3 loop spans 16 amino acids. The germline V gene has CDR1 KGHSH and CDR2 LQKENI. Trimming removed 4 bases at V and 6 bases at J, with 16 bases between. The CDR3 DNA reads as TGTGCCAGCTCACTCGACAGTGGTCCACCTAATTCACCCCTCCACTTT. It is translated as CASSLDSGPPNSPLHF. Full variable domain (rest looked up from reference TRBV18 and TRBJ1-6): NAGVMQNPRHLVRRRGQEARLRCSPMKGHSHVYWYRQLPEEGLKFMVYLQKENIIDESGMPKERFSAEFPKEGPSILRIQQVVRGDSAAYFCASSLDSGPPNSPLHFGNGTRLTVT.

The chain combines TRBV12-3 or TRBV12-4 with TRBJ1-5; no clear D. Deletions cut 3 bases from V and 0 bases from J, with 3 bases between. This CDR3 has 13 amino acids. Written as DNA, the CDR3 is TGTGCCAGCAGTTTGTATAGCAATCAGCCCCAGCATTTT. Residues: CASSLYSNQPQHF.

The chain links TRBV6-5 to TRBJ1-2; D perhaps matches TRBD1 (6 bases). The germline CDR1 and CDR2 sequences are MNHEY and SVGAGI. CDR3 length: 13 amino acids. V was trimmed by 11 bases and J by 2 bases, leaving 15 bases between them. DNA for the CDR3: TGTGCCGGGTACCGAGACAGGAACTATGGCTACACCTTC. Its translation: CAGYRDRNYGYTF.

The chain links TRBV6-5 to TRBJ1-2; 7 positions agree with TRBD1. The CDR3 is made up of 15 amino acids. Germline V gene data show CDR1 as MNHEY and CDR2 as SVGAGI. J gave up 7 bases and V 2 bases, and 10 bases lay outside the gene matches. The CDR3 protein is CASSYETGLGLGYTF. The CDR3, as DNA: TGTGCCAGCAGTTACGAGACAGGGCTAGGACTTGGCTACACCTTC.

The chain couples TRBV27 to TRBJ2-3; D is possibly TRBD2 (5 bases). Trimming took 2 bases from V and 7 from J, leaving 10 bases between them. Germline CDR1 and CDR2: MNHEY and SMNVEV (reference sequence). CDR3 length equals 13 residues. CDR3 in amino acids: CASSLERGHTQYF. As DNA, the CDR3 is TGTGCCAGCAGTTTAGAGAGAGGGCATACGCAGTATTTT.

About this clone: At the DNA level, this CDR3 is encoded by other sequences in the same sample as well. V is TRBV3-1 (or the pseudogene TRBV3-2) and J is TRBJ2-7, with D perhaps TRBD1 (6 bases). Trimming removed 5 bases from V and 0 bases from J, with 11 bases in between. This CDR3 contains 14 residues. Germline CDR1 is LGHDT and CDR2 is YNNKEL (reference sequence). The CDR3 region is CASSLQGISYEQYF. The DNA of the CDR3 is TGTGCCAGCAGCTTACAGGGTATCTCCTACGAGCAGTACTTC.

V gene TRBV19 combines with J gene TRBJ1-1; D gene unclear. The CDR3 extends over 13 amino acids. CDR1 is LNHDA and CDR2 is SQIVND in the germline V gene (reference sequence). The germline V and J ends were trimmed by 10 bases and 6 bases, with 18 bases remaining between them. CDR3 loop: CATSLTGGSEAFF. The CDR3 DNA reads TGTGCCACCTCCTTGACGGGAGGCTCTGAAGCTTTCTTT.

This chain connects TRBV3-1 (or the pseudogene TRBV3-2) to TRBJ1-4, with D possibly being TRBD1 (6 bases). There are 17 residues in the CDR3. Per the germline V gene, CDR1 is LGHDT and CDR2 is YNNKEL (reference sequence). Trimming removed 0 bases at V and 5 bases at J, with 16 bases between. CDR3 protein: CASSQDYQGPMNEKLFF. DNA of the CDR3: TGTGCCAGCAGCCAAGATTACCAGGGGCCAATGAATGAAAAACTGTTTTTT.

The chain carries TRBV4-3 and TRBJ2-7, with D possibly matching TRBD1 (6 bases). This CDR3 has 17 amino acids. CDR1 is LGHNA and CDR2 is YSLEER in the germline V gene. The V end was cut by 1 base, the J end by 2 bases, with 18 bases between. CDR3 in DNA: TGCGCCAGCAGCCAAGGGAAGCACAGGGCGACCACCTACGAGCAGTACTTC. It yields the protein CASSQGKHRATTYEQYF.

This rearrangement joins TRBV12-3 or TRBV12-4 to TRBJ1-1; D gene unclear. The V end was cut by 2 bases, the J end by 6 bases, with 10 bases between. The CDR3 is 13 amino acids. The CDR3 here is CASSLFEGSEAFF. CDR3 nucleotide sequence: TGTGCCAGCAGTTTATTCGAGGGATCTGAAGCTTTCTTT.

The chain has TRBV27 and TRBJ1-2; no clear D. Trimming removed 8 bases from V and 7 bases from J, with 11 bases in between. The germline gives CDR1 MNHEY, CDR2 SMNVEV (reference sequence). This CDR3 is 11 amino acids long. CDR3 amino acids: CASPPEGGYTF. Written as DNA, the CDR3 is TGTGCCAGCCCGCCCGAGGGTGGCTACACCTTC.

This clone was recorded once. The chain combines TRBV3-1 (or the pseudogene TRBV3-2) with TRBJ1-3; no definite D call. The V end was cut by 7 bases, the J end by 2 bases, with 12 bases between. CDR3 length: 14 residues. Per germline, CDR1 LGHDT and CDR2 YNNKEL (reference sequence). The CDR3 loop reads CASTPGVPGNTIYF. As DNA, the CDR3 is TGTGCCAGCACCCCCGGGGTCCCTGGAAACACCATATATTTT.

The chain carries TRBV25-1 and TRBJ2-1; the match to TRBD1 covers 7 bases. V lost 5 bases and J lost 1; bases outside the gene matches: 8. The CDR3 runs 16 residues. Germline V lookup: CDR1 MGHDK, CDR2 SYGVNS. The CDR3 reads CASSTTRGPSYNEQFF. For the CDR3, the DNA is TGTGCCAGCAGTACCACTAGGGGGCCATCCTACAATGAGCAGTTCTTC. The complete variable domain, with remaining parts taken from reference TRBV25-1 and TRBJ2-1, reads EADIYQTPRYLVIGTGKKITLECSQTMGHDKMYWYQQDPGMELHLIHYSYGVNSTEKGDLSSESTVSRIRTEHFPLTLESARPSHTSQYLCASSTTRGPSYNEQFFGPGTRLTVL.

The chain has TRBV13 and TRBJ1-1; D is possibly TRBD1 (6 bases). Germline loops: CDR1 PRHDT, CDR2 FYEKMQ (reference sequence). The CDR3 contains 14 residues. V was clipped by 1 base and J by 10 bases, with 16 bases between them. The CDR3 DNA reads TGTGCCAGCAGCTTAGTGCCTACAGGGTCGGGAGCTTTCTTT. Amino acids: CASSLVPTGSGAFF.

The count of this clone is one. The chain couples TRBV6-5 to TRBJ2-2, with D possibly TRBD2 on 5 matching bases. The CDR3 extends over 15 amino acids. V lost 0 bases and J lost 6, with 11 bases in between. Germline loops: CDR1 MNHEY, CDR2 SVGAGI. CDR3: CASSYSFQRAGELFF. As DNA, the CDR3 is TGTGCCAGCAGTTACTCGTTCCAGAGGGCCGGGGAGCTGTTTTTT.

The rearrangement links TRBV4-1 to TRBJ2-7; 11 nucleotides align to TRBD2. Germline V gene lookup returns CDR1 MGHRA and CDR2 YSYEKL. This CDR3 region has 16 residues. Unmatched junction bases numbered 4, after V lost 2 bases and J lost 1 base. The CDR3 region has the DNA TGCGCCAGCAGCCAACTAGCGGGGGGCCCTTCCTACGAGCAGTACTTC. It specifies CASSQLAGGPSYEQYF.

Here the CDR3 DNA reads TGTGCCAGCAGGCATTTCCCGAGGGGGCTACTAGCGGGAGCGTTTAGGGCCTACAATGAGCAGTTCTTC. Translation gives CASRHFPRGLLAGAFRAYNEQFF. The chain has TRBV27 and TRBJ2-1; 11 bases are a match to TRBD2. V was clipped by 6 bases and J by 2 bases; unmatched bases: 27. The CDR3 contains 23 residues. Germline V gene data show CDR1 as MNHEY and CDR2 as SMNVEV (reference sequence).

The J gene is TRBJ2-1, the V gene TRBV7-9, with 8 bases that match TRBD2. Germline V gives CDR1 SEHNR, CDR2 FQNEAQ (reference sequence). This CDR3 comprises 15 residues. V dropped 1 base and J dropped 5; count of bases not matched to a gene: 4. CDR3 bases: TGTGCCAGCAGCTTAGTCGGGGGGGCTAACAATGAGCAGTTCTTC. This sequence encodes CASSLVGGANNEQFF.

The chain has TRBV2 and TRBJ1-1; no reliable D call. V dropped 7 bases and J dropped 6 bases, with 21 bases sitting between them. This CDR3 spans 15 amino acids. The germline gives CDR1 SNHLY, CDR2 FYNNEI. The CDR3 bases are TGTGCCAGCACCCCGGATGAGGGAATAAGCTCTGAAGCTTTCTTT. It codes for CASTPDEGISSEAFF.